The rows below give T cell receptor beta chains drawn from one sample of a study of T cells in Graves' hyperthyroidism and ophthalmopathy. TCRdb reprocessed the multiplex PCR reads with MiXCR, giving one entry per CDR3 protein. The table lists hundreds of thousands of distinct CDR3 sequences, over 35% of them singletons. The sample was blood. These receptor sequences come from a man between 18 and 29 years old with Graves' hyperthyroidism. CDR3s include the opening cysteine and the closing phenylalanine or tryptophan. D genes are given only for firm matches. The size field is filled for only some rows; it gives once, few, many or a size class.

>many|TRBV19|TRBJ1-3|TRBD1
TGTGCCAGTAGCGACGGGACAGCTGGAAACACCATATATTTT
CASSDGTAGNTIYF
>.|TRBV7-8|TRBJ2-6|.
TGTGCCAGCAGTCCTAGAGCCTGGGCCAACGTCCTGACTTTC
CASSPRAWANVLTF
>few|TRBV6-5|TRBJ1-2|.
TGTGCCAGCACGTCTATGTCAGGGCTCCATGGCTACACCTTC
CASTSMSGLHGYTF
>few|TRBV20-1|TRBJ1-1|TRBD1
TGCAGTGCTAGAGGTCCGACAGGGGGCGCAGGCACTGAAGCTTTCTTT
CSARGPTGGAGTEAFF
>.|TRBV6-6|TRBJ2-5|.
TGTGCCAGCAGTTACGGGGTACACCAAGAGACCCAGTACTTC
CASSYGVHQETQYF
>many|TRBV2|TRBJ1-4|TRBD1
TGTGCCAGCATCCGGGACAGGAGTGAAAAACTGTTTTTT
CASIRDRSEKLFF
>.|TRBV5-5|TRBJ2-7|.
TGCGCCAGCAGCTTGGGGCAGGGTATGGCCTACAAGCAGTACTTC
CASSLGQGMAYKQYF
>.|TRBV27|TRBJ1-1|.
TGTGCCAGCAGTTTATGGGGAGGTGGTGAAGCTTTCTTT
CASSLWGGGEAFF
>few|TRBV10-3|TRBJ1-5|.
TGTGCCAGCTCAAAGGGGGGCTTTGGTCAGCCCCAGCATTTT
CASSKGGFGQPQHF
>few|TRBV9|TRBJ1-1|.
TGTGCCAGCAGCGCCGACAGGAGTAACACTGAAGCTTTCTTT
CASSADRSNTEAFF
>few|TRBV7-8|TRBJ1-4|.
TGTGCCAGCCGGGAGGGGCGGGAAAAACTGTTTTTT
CASREGREKLFF
>many|TRBV2|TRBJ1-1|.
TGTGCCACCATTACCACTGAAGCTTTCTTT
CATITTEAFF
>.|TRBV20-1|TRBJ2-7|.
TGCAGTGCTAGAGATGCTCGGAGTGCCTCCTACGAGCAGTACTTC
CSARDARSASYEQYF
>few|TRBV7-9|TRBJ1-1|.
TGTGCCAGCAGCTTAGCAGGGGCTGCTCCTGAAGCTTTCTTT
CASSLAGAAPEAFF
>few|TRBV12-3/TRBV12-4|TRBJ2-7|.
TGTGCCAGCAGTTTCCGGGTCAACGAGCAGTACTTC
CASSFRVNEQYF
>few|TRBV5-1|TRBJ2-2|.
TGCGCCAGCAGCTTGGAAGGTTTGGGGGCTTACACCGGGGAGCTGTTTTTT
CASSLEGLGAYTGELFF
>.|TRBV7-9|TRBJ2-7|.
TGTGCCGGCAGCTTAGGGTTCTACGAGCAGTACTTC
CAGSLGFYEQYF
>few|TRBV29-1|TRBJ2-7|TRBD1
TGCAGCGTCGAAACAGGGGGCGCCGATGGAGAAGTGTCCTACGAGCAGTACTTC
CSVETGGADGEVSYEQYF
>.|TRBV7-8|TRBJ2-2|TRBD2
TGTGCCAGCAGCTTAGTATGGTGGACTAGGGTCGCCGGGGAGCTGTTTTTT
CASSLVWWTRVAGELFF
>.|TRBV15|TRBJ2-7|.
TGTGCCGCCAGCAGCTTAACGGGGGACGACTACGAGCAGTACTTC
CAASSLTGDDYEQYF
>many|TRBV20-1|TRBJ1-5|.
TGCAGTGCTAGCGGGGGGGATCAGCCCCAGCATTTT
CSASGGDQPQHF
>.|TRBV29-1|TRBJ1-5|.
TGCAGCCCCGACAGCTACAATCAGCCCCAGCATTTT
CSPDSYNQPQHF
>few|TRBV7-8|TRBJ1-5|TRBD1
TGTGCCAGCAGCTGGGAGACAGGGGGTTATAGCAATCAGCCCCAGCATTTT
CASSWETGGYSNQPQHF
>.|TRBV5-1|TRBJ1-4|TRBD1
TGCGCCAGCAGCATGGGACAGCCAACTAATGAAAAACTGTTTTTT
CASSMGQPTNEKLFF
>many|TRBV5-1|TRBJ2-7|TRBD2
TGCGCCAGCAGCTTGGGTCAGCGGGGCTACGAGCAGTACTTC
CASSLGQRGYEQYF
>few|TRBV20-1|TRBJ2-5|.
TGCAGTGCTCCGAATGAACCGGAGACCCAGTACTTC
CSAPNEPETQYF
>.|TRBV20-1|TRBJ1-1|.
TGCAGTGCAGACCCGGGACTAGCGGGGGGGAACACTGAAGCTTTCTTT
CSADPGLAGGNTEAFF
>.|TRBV7-9|TRBJ1-3|TRBD1
TGTGCCAGCAGCTTGGAGGGGACAGGGCGAGCGAACACCATATATTTT
CASSLEGTGRANTIYF
>.|TRBV5-1|TRBJ1-1|.
TGCGCCAGCAGCTTGAGTCTTTTGATAGGGCAGAGCACTGAAGCTTTCTTT
CASSLSLLIGQSTEAFF
>many|TRBV10-3|TRBJ1-1|TRBD1
TGTGCCATCAGTGAGTTACAGGGGCTGCCTTTCTTT
CAISELQGLPFF
>many|TRBV10-3|TRBJ2-7|.
TGTGCCACCCTAGGGGCGACAGGCGGAGGGGATGAGCAGTACTTC
CATLGATGGGDEQYF
>many|TRBV7-9|TRBJ2-5|TRBD1
TGTGCCACCAATCGTCGGGGACAGGGGGATTGGACCCAGTACTTC
CATNRRGQGDWTQYF
>.|TRBV20-1|TRBJ1-1|.
TGCAGTGCGGCGGGGGGTCAGAACACTGAAGCTTTCTTT
CSAAGGQNTEAFF
>many|TRBV29-1|TRBJ2-2|TRBD2
TGCAGCGTTACAGTAGCGGGAGCTTGGGCCGGGGAGCTGTTTTTT
CSVTVAGAWAGELFF
>.|TRBV2|TRBJ1-6|.
TGTGCCAGCAGAGACAGGCATTCACCCCTCCACTTT
CASRDRHSPLHF
>.|TRBV20-1|TRBJ1-1|.
TGCAGTGCCTGGGTTTGGGCCGAGACCGGGGACACTGAAGCTTTCTTT
CSAWVWAETGDTEAFF
>.|TRBV6-6|TRBJ1-1|.
TGTGCCAGCAGCACACTCCGGGGAGGGACTGAAGCTTTCTTT
CASSTLRGGTEAFF
>.|TRBV25-1|TRBJ2-5|TRBD2
TGTGCCAGCCGACTAGCGGGACCCCAAGAGACCCAGTACTTC
CASRLAGPQETQYF
>.|TRBV9|TRBJ1-2|TRBD1
TGTGCCAGCAGCCGACAGGGGCAGAGCTATGGCTACACCTTC
CASSRQGQSYGYTF
>few|TRBV11-2|TRBJ2-7|.
TGTGCCAGCAGCTACTGGCAGACACCCGGCGAGCAGTACTTC
CASSYWQTPGEQYF
>few|TRBV20-1|TRBJ1-1|TRBD1
TGCAGTGCTGTAGACAGGGGGCTCGCTGAAGCTTTCTTT
CSAVDRGLAEAFF
>few|TRBV7-2|TRBJ2-7|TRBD1
TGTGCCAGCAGACGGGGACAGGGTAGCTACGAGCAGTACTTC
CASRRGQGSYEQYF
>.|TRBV2|TRBJ2-2|.
TGTGCCAGCAGTGAATTGGGGTCCGGGGCCGGGGAGCTGTTTTTT
CASSELGSGAGELFF